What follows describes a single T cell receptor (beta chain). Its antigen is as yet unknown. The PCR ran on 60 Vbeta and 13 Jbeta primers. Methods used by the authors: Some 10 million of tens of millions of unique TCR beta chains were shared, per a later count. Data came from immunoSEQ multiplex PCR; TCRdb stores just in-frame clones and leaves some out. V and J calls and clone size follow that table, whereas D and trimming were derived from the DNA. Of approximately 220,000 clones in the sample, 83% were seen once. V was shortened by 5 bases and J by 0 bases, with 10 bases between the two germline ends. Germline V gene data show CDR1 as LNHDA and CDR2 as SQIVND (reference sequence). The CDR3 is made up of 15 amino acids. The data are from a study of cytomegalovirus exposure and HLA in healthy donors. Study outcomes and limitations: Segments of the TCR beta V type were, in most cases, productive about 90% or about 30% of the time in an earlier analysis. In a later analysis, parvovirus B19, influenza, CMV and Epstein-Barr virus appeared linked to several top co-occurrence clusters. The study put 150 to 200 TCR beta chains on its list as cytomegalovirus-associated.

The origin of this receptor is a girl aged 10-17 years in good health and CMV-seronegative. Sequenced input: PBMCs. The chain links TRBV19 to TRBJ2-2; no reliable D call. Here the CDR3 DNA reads TGTGCCAGTAGTGTCTCAGGAACGAACACCGGGGAGCTGTTTTTT. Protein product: CASSVSGTNTGELFF.